What follows are 5 T cell receptor beta chains derived from one specimen sequenced in a study of cytomegalovirus exposure and HLA in healthy donors. Use of 60 Vbeta and 13 Jbeta primers characterized the PCR. Libraries were prepared by immunoSEQ multiplex PCR; TCRdb keeps only in-frame clonotypes and omits some of them. The sample has fewer than 250,000 clones, around three quarters seen once. The specimen sequenced was PBMCs. The receptors here all came from a woman between 18 and 29 years old in good health and CMV-seronegative.

This sequence joins TRBV5-1 and TRBJ2-3, with a possible D match to TRBD1 (6 bases). The CDR3 runs to 16 residues. Trimming removed 0 bases at V and 2 bases at J, with 13 bases between. The germline CDR1 and CDR2 sequences are SGHRS and YFSETQ. The CDR3 region is CASSLGGLGNTDTQYF. The CDR3 DNA reads TGCGCCAGCAGCTTGGGGGGGCTAGGAAACACAGATACGCAGTATTTT.

This clone was seen a few times. The chain recombines TRBV15 with TRBJ2-1; D possibly corresponds to TRBD2 (5 bases). Germline V CDR1 and CDR2: LNHNV, YYDKDF (reference sequence). The CDR3 sequence is 15 residues long. The germline V and J ends were trimmed by 1 base and 8 bases, with 15 bases remaining between them. The CDR3 loop is CATSRAGNGFYEQFF. DNA of the CDR3: TGTGCCACCAGCAGAGCGGGGAATGGATTTTATGAGCAGTTCTTC.

The chain joins TRBV29-1 to TRBJ2-7, with no clear D. The germline gives CDR1 SQVTM, CDR2 ANQGSEA. The CDR3 extends over 12 amino acids. The germline V and J ends were trimmed by 4 bases and 2 bases, with 9 bases remaining between them. The CDR3: CSVVSSAYEQYF. The CDR3 DNA is TGCAGCGTTGTATCCAGTGCCTACGAGCAGTACTTC.

The chain combines TRBV19 with TRBJ1-1; D remains unclear. This CDR3 has 13 residues. The germline V gene encodes CDR1 LNHDA and CDR2 SQIVND (reference sequence). Trimming took off 2 bases at V and 9 bases at J, with 13 bases between the two ends. CDR3 protein: CASSIKLFGKAFF. The CDR3 region has the DNA TGTGCCAGTAGTATAAAACTATTTGGAAAAGCTTTCTTT.

V is TRBV7-9 and J is TRBJ1-2; tentatively, D is TRBD1 (6 bases). The CDR3 runs to 14 residues. V dropped 3 bases and J dropped 8 bases, with 16 bases sitting between them. Germline lookup yields CDR1 SEHNR and CDR2 FQNEAQ (reference sequence). CDR3 region: CASSFPTGFHGYTF. As DNA, the CDR3 is TGTGCCAGCAGCTTTCCTACAGGGTTCCACGGCTACACCTTC. Full variable domain (missing parts from reference TRBV7-9 and TRBJ1-2): DTGVSQNPRHKITKRGQNVTFRCDPISEHNRLYWYRQTLGQGPEFLTYFQNEAQLEKSRLLSDRFSAERPKGSFSTLEIQRTEQGDSAMYLCASSFPTGFHGYTFGSGTRLTVV.